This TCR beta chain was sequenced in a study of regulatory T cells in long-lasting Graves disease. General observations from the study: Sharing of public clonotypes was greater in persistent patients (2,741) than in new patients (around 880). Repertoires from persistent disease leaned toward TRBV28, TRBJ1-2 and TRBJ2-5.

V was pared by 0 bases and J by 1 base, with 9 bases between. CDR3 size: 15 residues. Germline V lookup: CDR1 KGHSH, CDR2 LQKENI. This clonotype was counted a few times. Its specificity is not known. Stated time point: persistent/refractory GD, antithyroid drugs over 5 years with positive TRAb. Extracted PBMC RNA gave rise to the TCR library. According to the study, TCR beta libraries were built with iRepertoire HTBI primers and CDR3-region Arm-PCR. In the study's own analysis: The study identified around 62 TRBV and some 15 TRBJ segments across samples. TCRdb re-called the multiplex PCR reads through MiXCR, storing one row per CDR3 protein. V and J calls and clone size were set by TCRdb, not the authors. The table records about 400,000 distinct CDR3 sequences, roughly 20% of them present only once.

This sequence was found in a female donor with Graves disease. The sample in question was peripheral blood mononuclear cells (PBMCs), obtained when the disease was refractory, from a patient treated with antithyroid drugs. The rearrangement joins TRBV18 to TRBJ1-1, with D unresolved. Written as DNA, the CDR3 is TGTGCCAGCTCACCACCGATTGGGGAGAACACTGAAGCTTTCTTT. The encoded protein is CASSPPIGENTEAFF.